Listed below are T cell receptor beta chains from one sample, sequenced in a study of blood T cell repertoires in COVID-19. Sequencing was performed with immunoSEQ multiplex PCR; in TCRdb, only in-frame clones are kept and a portion is missing. The profile covers 200,000 to 300,000 clones, with approximately 86% appearing a single time and approximately 9.4% taken by the ten largest. The specimen sequenced was peripheral blood. The receptors here all came from a man in his forties who had recovered from COVID-19. Both conserved end residues are part of each CDR3. Fields, in order: CDR3 protein, CDR3 DNA, D gene, CDR3 length, clone size, J gene, V gene. A D gene is named only where the DNA matches it firmly. Clone size is given for some rows only: seen once, a few or many times, or a class if the clone is expanded.

CDR3: CASSPLRQAGETQYF; DNA: TGTGCCAGCAGCCCTCTCCGACAGGCTGGAGAGACCCAGTACTTC; D: -; length: 15; size: -; J: TRBJ2-5; V: TRBV11-2
CDR3: CASSYQGNNGYTF; DNA: TGTGCCAGCAGTTACCAGGGAAATAATGGCTACACCTTC; D: -; length: 13; size: -; J: TRBJ1-2; V: TRBV6-5
CDR3: CASIAVTGERAYEQYF; DNA: TGTGCCAGCATCGCAGTGACAGGGGAACGAGCATACGAGCAGTACTTC; D: TRBD1; length: 16; size: -; J: TRBJ2-7; V: TRBV7-9
CDR3: CAWREGSLTGNYEQYF; DNA: TGTGCCTGGAGGGAGGGTTCCCTCACCGGAAACTACGAGCAGTACTTC; D: -; length: 16; size: -; J: TRBJ2-7; V: TRBV30
CDR3: CASSPSPGYEQYF; DNA: TGTGCCAGCAGCCCCTCCCCGGGCTACGAGCAGTACTTC; D: -; length: 13; size: -; J: TRBJ2-7; V: TRBV7-2
CDR3: CASSGLAGRPSTDTQYF; DNA: TGTGCCAGCAGCGGACTAGCGGGAAGGCCTAGCACAGATACGCAGTATTTT; D: TRBD2; length: 17; size: -; J: TRBJ2-3; V: TRBV4-2
CDR3: CASSQGEQLYGYTF; DNA: TGTGCCAGCAGCCAAGGAGAACAGCTCTATGGCTACACCTTC; D: -; length: 14; size: -; J: TRBJ1-2; V: TRBV4-2
CDR3: CARASPVFF; DNA: TGTGCCAGAGCTTCCCCGGTGTTTTTT; D: -; length: 9; size: -; J: TRBJ1-4; V: TRBV19
CDR3: CASSIQGGDYGYTF; DNA: TGTGCCAGCAGCATACAGGGGGGGGACTATGGCTACACCTTC; D: TRBD1; length: 14; size: -; J: TRBJ1-2; V: TRBV7-2
CDR3: CASSYFRSSYEQYF; DNA: TGTGCCAGCAGCTACTTCCGGAGCTCCTACGAGCAGTACTTC; D: -; length: 14; size: -; J: TRBJ2-7; V: TRBV7-2
CDR3: CASSYAGTGDHGYTF; DNA: TGTGCCAGCAGTTATGCCGGGACAGGGGACCATGGCTACACCTTC; D: TRBD1; length: 15; size: -; J: TRBJ1-2; V: TRBV5-6
CDR3: CASGGRIFNYGYTF; DNA: TGTGCGTCGGGGGGCAGGATCTTTAACTATGGCTACACCTTC; D: -; length: 14; size: few; J: TRBJ1-2; V: TRBV30
CDR3: CASNMGPFEAFF; DNA: TGTGCCAGCAACATGGGCCCGTTTGAAGCTTTCTTT; D: -; length: 12; size: -; J: TRBJ1-1; V: TRBV12-3/TRBV12-4
CDR3: CASSIGSGTEAFF; DNA: TGTGCCAGTAGTATAGGGTCGGGAACTGAAGCTTTCTTT; D: -; length: 13; size: few; J: TRBJ1-1; V: TRBV19
CDR3: CASTSDRGPSGYTF; DNA: TGTGCCAGCACGTCCGACAGGGGGCCCTCTGGCTACACCTTC; D: TRBD1; length: 14; size: -; J: TRBJ1-2; V: TRBV6-5
CDR3: CASSLTRANTGELFF; DNA: TGCGCCAGCAGCTTGACTAGGGCGAACACCGGGGAGCTGTTTTTT; D: -; length: 15; size: -; J: TRBJ2-2; V: TRBV5-1
CDR3: CASGLAQVNQPQHF; DNA: TGTGCTAGTGGTTTGGCACAGGTTAATCAGCCCCAGCATTTT; D: -; length: 14; size: -; J: TRBJ1-5; V: TRBV12-5
CDR3: CAWSRPGVYNSPLHF; DNA: TGTGCCTGGAGTCGGCCGGGGGTCTATAATTCACCCCTCCACTTT; D: -; length: 15; size: -; J: TRBJ1-6; V: TRBV30
CDR3: CASSRGLADHNEQFF; DNA: TGTGCCAGCAGCCGAGGACTAGCGGACCACAATGAGCAGTTCTTC; D: TRBD2; length: 15; size: -; J: TRBJ2-1; V: TRBV4-2
CDR3: CASSSGQGFYGYTF; DNA: TGTGCCAGCAGTTCTGGACAGGGCTTCTATGGCTACACCTTC; D: TRBD1; length: 14; size: -; J: TRBJ1-2; V: TRBV13
CDR3: CASSFEYEQFF; DNA: TGTGCCAGCAGTTTCGAGTATGAGCAGTTCTTC; D: -; length: 11; size: -; J: TRBJ2-1; V: TRBV27
CDR3: CASSSVGVGRSYEQYF; DNA: TGTGCCAGCAGCTCGGTAGGGGTAGGAAGGTCCTACGAGCAGTACTTC; D: -; length: 16; size: -; J: TRBJ2-7; V: TRBV7-2
CDR3: CASSLTRDTQYF; DNA: TGTGCCAGCAGTTTAACAAGAGATACGCAGTATTTT; D: -; length: 12; size: -; J: TRBJ2-3; V: TRBV12-3/TRBV12-4
CDR3: CASSLGGHRPYGYTF; DNA: TGTGCCAGCAGCTTGGGTGGACATCGCCCGTATGGCTACACCTTC; D: -; length: 15; size: -; J: TRBJ1-2; V: TRBV5-4
CDR3: CASSLDPGSGIWETQYF; DNA: TGTGCCAGCAGCTTAGACCCCGGTAGCGGGATCTGGGAGACCCAGTACTTC; D: TRBD2; length: 17; size: -; J: TRBJ2-5; V: TRBV5-4
CDR3: CASPPRGIYGYTF; DNA: TGTGCCAGCCCACCTCGCGGAATTTATGGCTACACCTTC; D: -; length: 13; size: -; J: TRBJ1-2; V: TRBV2
CDR3: CAWSPTRTGAGGYTF; DNA: TGTGCCTGGAGTCCAACCCGTACAGGGGCTGGGGGCTACACCTTC; D: TRBD1; length: 15; size: once; J: TRBJ1-2; V: TRBV30
CDR3: CASRKDWKGFSPTEAFF; DNA: TGTGCCAGCAGGAAGGACTGGAAGGGATTTTCTCCCACTGAAGCTTTCTTT; D: -; length: 17; size: -; J: TRBJ1-1; V: TRBV21-1
CDR3: CSVRLAAAKNIQYF; DNA: TGCAGCGTTCGTCTAGCGGCAGCCAAAAACATTCAGTACTTC; D: TRBD2; length: 14; size: -; J: TRBJ2-4; V: TRBV29-1
CDR3: CASSQVASGGEDTQYF; DNA: TGCGCCAGCAGCCAAGTAGCCAGCGGTGGGGAAGATACGCAGTATTTT; D: -; length: 16; size: -; J: TRBJ2-3; V: TRBV4-1
CDR3: CASSPGLAGPRETQYF; DNA: TGTGCCAGCAGTCCGGGACTAGCGGGGCCCCGGGAGACCCAGTACTTC; D: TRBD2; length: 16; size: -; J: TRBJ2-5; V: TRBV7-3
CDR3: CASSVELEKGNEQFF; DNA: TGTGCCAGCAGCGTAGAGCTAGAAAAAGGCAATGAGCAGTTCTTC; D: -; length: 15; size: -; J: TRBJ2-1; V: TRBV9
CDR3: CAISRVAPRGGGTDTQYF; DNA: TGTGCCATCAGTCGCGTGGCCCCCCGGGGTGGGGGCACAGATACGCAGTATTTT; D: -; length: 18; size: -; J: TRBJ2-3; V: TRBV10-3
CDR3: CASRTRLAGPNEQFF; DNA: TGTGCGAGCCGAACGCGACTAGCGGGTCCCAATGAGCAGTTCTTC; D: TRBD2; length: 15; size: few; J: TRBJ2-1; V: TRBV2
CDR3: CAWSTGGTAGELFF; DNA: TGTGCCTGGAGTACAGGGGGCACCGCCGGGGAGCTGTTTTTT; D: TRBD1; length: 14; size: -; J: TRBJ2-2; V: TRBV30
CDR3: CASSRAGLNTEAFF; DNA: TGTGCCAGCAGCCGCGCAGGGCTAAACACTGAAGCTTTCTTT; D: -; length: 14; size: -; J: TRBJ1-1; V: TRBV5-6
CDR3: CSALVVGELFF; DNA: TGCAGTGCCCTAGTTGTCGGGGAGCTGTTTTTT; D: -; length: 11; size: -; J: TRBJ2-2; V: TRBV20-1
CDR3: CSVVRDRAVKDYGYTF; DNA: TGCAGCGTTGTCCGGGACAGGGCAGTTAAGGACTATGGCTACACCTTC; D: TRBD1; length: 16; size: -; J: TRBJ1-2; V: TRBV29-1
CDR3: CASRDSTGANYGYTF; DNA: TGTGCCAGCAGGGACTCGACAGGGGCTAACTATGGCTACACCTTC; D: TRBD1; length: 15; size: -; J: TRBJ1-2; V: TRBV7-9
CDR3: CASSSSGGASYNEQFF; DNA: TGTGCCAGCAGTTCTAGCGGGGGGGCCTCCTACAATGAGCAGTTCTTC; D: TRBD2; length: 16; size: -; J: TRBJ2-1; V: TRBV6-5
CDR3: CASSTDSTGTDTQYF; DNA: TGTGCCAGTAGTACCGACTCGACAGGCACAGATACGCAGTATTTT; D: -; length: 15; size: -; J: TRBJ2-3; V: TRBV19
CDR3: CASRRDRGQGLNTEAFF; DNA: TGCGCCAGCAGGCGCGACAGGGGGCAGGGGCTGAACACTGAAGCTTTCTTT; D: TRBD1; length: 17; size: -; J: TRBJ1-1; V: TRBV5-1
CDR3: CASRALAKNIQYF; DNA: TGTGCCAGCAGGGCCTTAGCCAAAAACATTCAGTACTTC; D: -; length: 13; size: -; J: TRBJ2-4; V: TRBV12-3/TRBV12-4
CDR3: CASSLMPSPDTQYF; DNA: TGTGCCAGCAGCTTAATGCCTAGCCCAGATACGCAGTATTTT; D: -; length: 14; size: -; J: TRBJ2-3; V: TRBV7-2
CDR3: CASSVGQGGGQPQHF; DNA: TGTGCCAGCAGCGTAGGTCAGGGAGGGGGTCAGCCCCAGCATTTT; D: -; length: 15; size: -; J: TRBJ1-5; V: TRBV9
CDR3: CACIQGRVGEQYF; DNA: TGTGCCTGCATCCAGGGCCGAGTGGGCGAGCAGTACTTC; D: -; length: 13; size: -; J: TRBJ2-7; V: TRBV30
CDR3: CASSRGNQPQHF; DNA: TGTGCCAGCAGCAGGGGGAATCAGCCCCAGCATTTT; D: TRBD1; length: 12; size: -; J: TRBJ1-5; V: TRBV2
CDR3: CAWSYGTGNYGYTF; DNA: TGTGCCTGGAGTTATGGGACAGGGAATTATGGCTACACCTTC; D: TRBD1; length: 14; size: -; J: TRBJ1-2; V: TRBV30
CDR3: CASSEVRTGYRNQPQHF; DNA: TGTGCCAGCAGTGAGGTAAGGACAGGGTACCGAAATCAGCCCCAGCATTTT; D: TRBD1; length: 17; size: -; J: TRBJ1-5; V: TRBV6-1
CDR3: CASSAGRVDGYTF; DNA: TGTGCCAGCAGTGCTGGGAGGGTGGATGGCTACACCTTC; D: -; length: 13; size: -; J: TRBJ1-2; V: TRBV27
CDR3: CASSYSTVAGGIPSTDTQYF; DNA: TGTGCCAGCAGTTACTCGACTGTGGCGGGGGGCATCCCTAGCACAGATACGCAGTATTTT; D: TRBD2; length: 20; size: -; J: TRBJ2-3; V: TRBV6-2/TRBV6-3
CDR3: CASSPSGGGSEAFF; DNA: TGTGCCAGCAGCCCTTCGGGGGGGGGCTCTGAAGCTTTCTTT; D: -; length: 14; size: -; J: TRBJ1-1; V: TRBV13
CDR3: CASSFGQGSYNEQFF; DNA: TGTGCCAGCAGCTTCGGGCAGGGTTCCTACAATGAGCAGTTCTTC; D: -; length: 15; size: -; J: TRBJ2-1; V: TRBV7-2
CDR3: CASRTIATLPNEKLFF; DNA: TGCGCCAGCAGAACAATCGCGACTCTCCCTAATGAAAAACTGTTTTTT; D: -; length: 16; size: -; J: TRBJ1-4; V: TRBV4-3
CDR3: CASSLGQKNEKLFF; DNA: TGTGCCAGCAGTCTGGGACAGAAGAATGAAAAACTGTTTTTT; D: TRBD1; length: 14; size: -; J: TRBJ1-4; V: TRBV6-5